This T cell receptor (beta chain) was obtained from a study of control samples from healthy donors and cancer patients. Using immunoSEQ multiplex PCR, the repertoire was profiled, and TCRdb retains in-frame clones only, with some absent. Of some 130,000 clones listed, approximately 90% are singletons. The sequence derives from a woman aged 45-65 years in good health. Sequences were obtained from blood.

CDR3 in DNA: TGTGCCAGTAGTGCACGACTAGCGGGGGGAACAGATACGCAGTATTTT. It specifies CASSARLAGGTDTQYF. The chain couples TRBV19 to TRBJ2-3; 13 bases fit TRBD2. CDR3 length: 16 residues. V dropped 5 bases and J dropped 3; count of bases not matched to a gene: 5. Looked up from germline, CDR1 is LNHDA and CDR2 is SQIVND (reference sequence).